Sequencing of this T cell receptor (beta chain) was carried out in a study of blood T cell repertoires in COVID-19. The CDR3 extends over 15 amino acids. The germline V gene has CDR1 MNHNS and CDR2 SASEGT. Clones were read by immunoSEQ multiplex PCR, and TCRdb kept only the in-frame ones, dropping some. Of 180,000 or so clones listed, around 83% are singletons. As concerns this clone: An end of the junction differs from the germline gene, which may be a read error.

Sequencing input: PBMCs or T cells enriched from blood (not recorded which). The clonotype comes from a woman aged 50 to 60 in a cohort exposed to, infected with or recovered from COVID-19 (not recorded which). The chain joins TRBV6-1 to TRBJ1-2; D ambiguous. CDR3 in DNA: TGTGCCAGCAGCGAAGGAGGAGGGAGGGTCTATGGCTACACCTTC. Protein: CASSEGGGRVYGYTF.